The 20 T cell receptor beta chains below come from one sample, sequenced in a study of memory CD8 T cells in hepatitis C reinfection listed by TCRdb under 2017. Per the publication, the time point label means: pre-reinfection, 55 to 20 weeks before reinfection detection. TCR sequencing was performed on the sorted cells directly ex vivo, without any in vitro expansion beforehand. The library was made by the immunoSEQ multiplex PCR assay. Drawn from immuneACCESS, this table holds only the in-frame rearrangements with V and J called that TCRdb kept. Clones are partly lost; checked studies trace under half to an unresolved V gene and leave the rest unexplained. For this sample there are 45,000 to 65,000 clones; roughly 86% appear just once. The top ten hold roughly 0.99% of the sample. What was sequenced was naive CD8+ T cells sorted from blood. The cell subset or site label, read with the paper, signifies: total naive CD8+CD45RO- T cells. The receptors were sampled from a man younger than 35 with hepatitis C virus infection.

CDR3 sequence: CASSQEQGAPNYGYTF. The CDR3 DNA follows: TGTGCCAGCAGCCAAGAACAGGGGGCGCCTAACTATGGCTACACCTTC. The chain links TRBV4-2 to TRBJ1-2; 9 bases agree with TRBD1. The V gene end was trimmed by 0 bases and the J gene end by 0 bases; junction bases not matched to a gene: 2. The CDR3 is 16 residues long. Germline lookup yields CDR1 LGHNA and CDR2 YNFKEQ.

This clone was observed once. The rearrangement links TRBV6-1 to TRBJ1-1, with TRBD1 matching 8 bases. The V and J ends lost 5 bases and 1 base, in that order; junction bases with no gene match: 3. The germline CDR1 and CDR2 sequences are MNHNS and SASEGT. This CDR3 contains 14 residues. The CDR3 sequence: CASSPGTGNTEAFF. CDR3 nucleotide sequence: TGTGCCAGCAGTCCCGGGACAGGGAACACTGAAGCTTTCTTT.

The chain links TRBV9 to TRBJ2-3, with 7 bases matching TRBD2. The germline gives CDR1 SGDLS, CDR2 YYNGEE. This CDR3 is 15 amino acids long. V shed 6 bases, J shed 2 bases, and the junction held 9 bases outside the gene matches. CDR3 amino acids: CASTQSGMTTDTQYF. In DNA, the CDR3 is TGTGCCAGCACACAGAGCGGGATGACCACAGATACGCAGTATTTT.

The chain uses TRBV11-3 and TRBJ1-1; D ambiguous. The CDR3 covers 14 residues. V lost 3 bases, J lost 6 bases, and 14 bases lay in between. Germline values: CDR1 SGHNT, CDR2 YENEEA. CDR3 DNA sequence: TGTGCCAGCAGCTTTTTACAAGGAGGGCCTGAAGCTTTCTTT. It encodes CASSFLQGGPEAFF.

The CDR3, as DNA: TGTGCCAGCAGCTTTAACCTAGCGGGAGGGTCCTCCTACAATGAGCAGTTCTTC. Its translation: CASSFNLAGGSSYNEQFF. The chain links TRBV7-2 to TRBJ2-1; TRBD2 agrees at 12 bases. From germline, CDR1 is SGHTA and CDR2 FQGNSA. This CDR3 is built from 18 residues. The V segment lost 3 bases and the J segment 0 bases; nucleotides outside the gene matches: 6.

V gene TRBV5-6 combines with J gene TRBJ2-3; 9 bases are a match to TRBD2. Trimming took 3 bases from V and 2 from J; bases not matched to a gene: 7. Germline V gene data show CDR1 as SGHDT and CDR2 as YYEEEE. The CDR3 is made up of 16 amino acids. In DNA, the CDR3 is TGTGCCAGCAGCTGGGGGCTAGCGGGATACACAGATACGCAGTATTTT. Protein product: CASSWGLAGYTDTQYF.

The sample holds a few counts of this clone. The rearrangement uses TRBV2 and TRBJ1-5; D is undetermined. V lost 8 bases to trimming and J lost 0 bases, with 11 bases between them. Looked up from germline, CDR1 is SNHLY and CDR2 is FYNNEI. The CDR3 extends over 14 amino acids. CDR3 nucleotide sequence: TGTGCCAGCCGGGATGGGAATAGCAATCAGCCCCAGCATTTT. It codes for CASRDGNSNQPQHF.

This sequence joins TRBV4-3 and TRBJ2-1; maybe TRBD1 (6 bases). Looked up from germline, CDR1 is LGHNA and CDR2 is YSLEER. Trimming pared 0 bases from V and 4 bases from J, leaving 10 bases between. The CDR3 length is 15 residues. This CDR3 is CASSQDRGRYNEQFF. CDR3 DNA: TGCGCCAGCAGCCAAGACAGGGGAAGATACAATGAGCAGTTCTTC.

CDR3 sequence reads: CASSRNGGAGETQYF. CDR3 in DNA: TGTGCCAGCAGCCGAAACGGGGGGGCCGGAGAGACCCAGTACTTC. The chain recombines TRBV9 with TRBJ2-5; 8 nucleotides line up with TRBD2. The CDR3 is made up of 15 amino acids. From germline, CDR1 is SGDLS and CDR2 YYNGEE. The V gene end was trimmed by 4 bases and the J gene end by 4 bases; junction bases not matched to a gene: 9.

This clone appeared a single time. This chain joins TRBV5-1 and TRBJ2-1, with 11 bases fitting TRBD2. Germline CDR1 SGHRS, CDR2 YFSETQ. The CDR3 loop spans 15 amino acids. The trim removed 2 bases at V and 5 bases at J, leaving 3 bases unmatched. CDR3 protein: CASSLLAGDHNEQFF. The CDR3 region has the DNA TGCGCCAGCAGCTTACTAGCGGGGGATCACAATGAGCAGTTCTTC.

The chain uses TRBV5-5 and TRBJ2-7; perhaps TRBD2 as D (5 bases). Trimming took 0 bases from V and 2 from J, leaving 12 bases between them. Germline values: CDR1 SGHKS, CDR2 YYEKEE (reference sequence). The CDR3 consists of 15 residues. CDR3 nucleotide sequence: TGTGCCAGCAGCTTGGATGGGGAGTGGGCCTACGAGCAGTACTTC. Its translation is CASSLDGEWAYEQYF.

This chain joins TRBV11-2 and TRBJ2-3, with 9 bases aligning to TRBD1. V trimming: 1 base; J trimming: 5 bases; junction bases outside the gene matches: 4. The CDR3 extends over 15 amino acids. The germline gives CDR1 SGHAT, CDR2 FQNNGV. CDR3: CASSLGTGDGDTQYF. DNA for the CDR3: TGTGCCAGCAGCTTAGGGACAGGGGACGGAGATACGCAGTATTTT.

The chain joins TRBV23-1 to TRBJ1-4, with a tentative D call TRBD1 (5 bases). TRBV23-1 is identified as an open reading frame with a role that is uncertain. The CDR3 runs 19 residues. V was trimmed by 0 bases and J by 0 bases, leaving 17 bases between them. CDR3 DNA: TGCGCCAGCAGTCAATCATCAAGCGGGGGTGTTGCAACTAATGAAAAACTGTTTTTT. Translating gives CASSQSSSGGVATNEKLFF.

The rearrangement links TRBV4-1 to TRBJ2-1; the D gene is possibly TRBD1 (6 bases). CDR1 is MGHRA and CDR2 is YSYEKL in the germline V gene. Trimming left V 4 bases short and J 6 bases short, with 16 bases between. This CDR3 is built from 15 residues. The CDR3 DNA follows: TGCGCCAGCAGCCCAGGGGCAGAAGAGACCAATGAGCAGTTCTTC. This gives the protein CASSPGAEETNEQFF.

The chain has TRBV7-9 and TRBJ2-7, with D perhaps matching TRBD2 (5 bases). Trimming removed 3 bases at V and 4 bases at J, with 10 bases between. Germline-derived CDR1 and CDR2 are SEHNR and FQNEAQ (reference sequence). The CDR3 is made up of 13 amino acids. The chain's CDR3 is CASSLRARYEQYF. Written as DNA, the CDR3 is TGTGCCAGCAGCTTGCGGGCGAGGTACGAGCAGTACTTC.

This chain connects TRBV5-6 to TRBJ2-5, with D tentatively TRBD1 (5 bases). The germline V and J ends were trimmed by 1 base and 5 bases, with 12 bases remaining between them. The CDR3 has 14 amino acids. CDR1 and CDR2 from the germline V gene are SGHDT and YYEEEE. The CDR3 coding sequence is TGTGCCAGCAGCTTGCCGTCAGGGCGGGAGACCCAGTACTTC. As protein: CASSLPSGRETQYF.

The chain employs TRBV11-3 and TRBJ1-1, with a possible D match to TRBD1 (5 bases). The length of the CDR3 is 13 residues. CDR1 is SGHNT and CDR2 is YENEEA in the germline V gene. Trimming took off 3 bases at V and 8 bases at J, with 13 bases between the two ends. The CDR3 region has the DNA TGTGCCAGCAGCTTCGGGACTGCCGCGGAAGCTTTCTTT. It yields the protein CASSFGTAAEAFF. The variable domain in full, completed from reference TRBV11-3 and TRBJ1-1, reads EAGVVQSPRYKIIEKKQPVAFWCNPISGHNTLYWYLQNLGQGPELLIRYENEEAVDDSQLPKDRFSAERLKGVDSTLKIQPAELGDSAVYLCASSFGTAAEAFFGQGTRLTVV.

This sequence joins TRBV6-6 and TRBJ2-3; 9 bases map to TRBD2. Germline trimming cut 7 bases from V and 6 bases from J; bases unmatched to any gene: 11. The CDR3 length is 15 residues. Germline values: CDR1 MNHNY, CDR2 SVGAGI (reference sequence). CDR3 protein: CASTLAGVVTDTQYF. CDR3 in DNA: TGTGCCAGCACCTTAGCGGGGGTAGTAACTGATACGCAGTATTTT.

The chain has TRBV19 and TRBJ2-7, with D tentatively TRBD1 (6 bases). Germline loops: CDR1 LNHDA, CDR2 SQIVND (reference sequence). The CDR3 sequence is 13 residues long. V shed 5 bases and J shed 1 base, with 9 bases lying between them. Here the CDR3 reads CASSSDSSYEQYF. As DNA, the CDR3 is TGTGCCAGTAGTTCGGACAGTTCCTACGAGCAGTACTTC.

This chain connects TRBV28 to TRBJ2-1; 12 bases agree with TRBD2. This CDR3 has 16 residues. Germline V lookup: CDR1 MDHEN, CDR2 SYDVKM. The V segment lost 3 bases and the J segment 1 base; nucleotides outside the gene matches: 1. CDR3 in DNA: TGTGCCAGCAGTTTCGGGACTAGCGGGTCCTACAATGAGCAGTTCTTC. This translates into CASSFGTSGSYNEQFF.